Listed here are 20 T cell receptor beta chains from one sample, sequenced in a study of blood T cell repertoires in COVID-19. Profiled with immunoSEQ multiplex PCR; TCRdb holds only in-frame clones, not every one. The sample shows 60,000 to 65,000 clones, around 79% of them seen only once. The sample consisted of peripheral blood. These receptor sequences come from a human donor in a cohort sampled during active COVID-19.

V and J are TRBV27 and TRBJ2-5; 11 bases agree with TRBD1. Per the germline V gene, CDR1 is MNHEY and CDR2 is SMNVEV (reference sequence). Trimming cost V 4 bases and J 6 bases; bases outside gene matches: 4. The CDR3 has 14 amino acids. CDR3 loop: CASSWTGGGKTQYF. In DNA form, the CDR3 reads TGTGCCAGCAGTTGGACAGGGGGCGGGAAGACCCAGTACTTC.

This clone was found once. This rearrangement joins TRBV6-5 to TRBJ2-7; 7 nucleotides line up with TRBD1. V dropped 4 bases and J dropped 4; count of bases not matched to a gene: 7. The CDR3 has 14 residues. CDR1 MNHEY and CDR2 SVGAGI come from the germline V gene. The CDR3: CASSFRQGAYEQYF. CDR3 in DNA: TGTGCCAGCAGTTTCCGACAGGGAGCTTACGAGCAGTACTTC.

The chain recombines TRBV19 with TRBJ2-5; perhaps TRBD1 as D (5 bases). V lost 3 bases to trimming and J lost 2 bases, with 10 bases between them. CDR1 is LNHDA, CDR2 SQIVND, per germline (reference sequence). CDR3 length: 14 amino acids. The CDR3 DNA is TGTGCCAGTAGTATCCTAGGGGTACAAGAGACCCAGTACTTC. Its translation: CASSILGVQETQYF.

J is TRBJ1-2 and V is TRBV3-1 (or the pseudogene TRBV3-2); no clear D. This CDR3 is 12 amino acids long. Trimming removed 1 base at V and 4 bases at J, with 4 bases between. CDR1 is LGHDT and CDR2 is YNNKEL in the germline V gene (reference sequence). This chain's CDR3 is CASSQAGYGYTF. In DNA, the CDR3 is TGTGCCAGCAGCCAAGCGGGCTATGGCTACACCTTC.

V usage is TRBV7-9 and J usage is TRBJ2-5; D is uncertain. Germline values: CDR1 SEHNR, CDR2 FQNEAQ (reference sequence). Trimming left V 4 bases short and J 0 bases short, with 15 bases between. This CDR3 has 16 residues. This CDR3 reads CASSSPRNRNQETQYF. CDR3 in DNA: TGTGCCAGCAGCTCCCCTCGAAACAGAAACCAAGAGACCCAGTACTTC.

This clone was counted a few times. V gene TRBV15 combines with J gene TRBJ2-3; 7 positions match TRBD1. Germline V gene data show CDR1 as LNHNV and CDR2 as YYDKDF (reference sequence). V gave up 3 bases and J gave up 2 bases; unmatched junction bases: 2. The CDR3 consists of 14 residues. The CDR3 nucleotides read TGTGCCACCAGCAGCGGGACAGCCACAGATACGCAGTATTTT. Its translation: CATSSGTATDTQYF.

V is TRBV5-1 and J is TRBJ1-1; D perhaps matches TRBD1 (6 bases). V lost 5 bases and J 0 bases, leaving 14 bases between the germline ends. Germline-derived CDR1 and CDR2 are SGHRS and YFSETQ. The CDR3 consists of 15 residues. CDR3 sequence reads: CASSEQGMMNTEAFF. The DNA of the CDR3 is TGCGCCAGCAGTGAACAGGGAATGATGAACACTGAAGCTTTCTTT.

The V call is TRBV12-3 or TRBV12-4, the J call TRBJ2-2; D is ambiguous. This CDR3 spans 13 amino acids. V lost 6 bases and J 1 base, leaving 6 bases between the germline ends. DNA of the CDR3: TGTGCCAGCAGGTTACAGAACACCGGGGAGCTGTTTTTT. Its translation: CASRLQNTGELFF.

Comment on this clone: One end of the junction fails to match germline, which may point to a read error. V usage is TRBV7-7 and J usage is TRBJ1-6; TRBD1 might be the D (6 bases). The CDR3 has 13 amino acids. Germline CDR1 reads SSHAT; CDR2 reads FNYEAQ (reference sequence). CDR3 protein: CASSRSQGSPLHF. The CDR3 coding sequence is TGTGCTAGCAGCCGATCTCAGGGGTCCCCCCTCCACTTT.

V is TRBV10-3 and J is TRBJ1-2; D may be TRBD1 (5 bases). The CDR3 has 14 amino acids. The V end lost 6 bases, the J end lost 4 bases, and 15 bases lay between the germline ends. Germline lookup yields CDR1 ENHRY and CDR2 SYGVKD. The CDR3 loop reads CAIRGQGSSYGYTF. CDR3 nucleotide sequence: TGTGCCATCAGGGGGCAGGGCTCATCCTATGGCTACACCTTC.

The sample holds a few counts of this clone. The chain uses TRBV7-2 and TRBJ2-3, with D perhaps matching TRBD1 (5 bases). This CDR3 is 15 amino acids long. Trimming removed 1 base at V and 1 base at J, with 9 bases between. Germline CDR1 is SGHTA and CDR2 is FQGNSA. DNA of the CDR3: TGTGCCAGCAGCTTAGAAGGGGTTGGCACAGATACGCAGTATTTT. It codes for CASSLEGVGTDTQYF.

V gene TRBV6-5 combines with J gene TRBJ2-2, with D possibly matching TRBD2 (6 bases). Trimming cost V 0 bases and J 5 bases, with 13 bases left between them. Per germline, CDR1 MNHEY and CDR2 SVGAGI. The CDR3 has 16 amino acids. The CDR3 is CASSYSRGKGTGELFF. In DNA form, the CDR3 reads TGTGCCAGCAGTTACTCACGGGGGAAGGGGACCGGGGAGCTGTTTTTT.

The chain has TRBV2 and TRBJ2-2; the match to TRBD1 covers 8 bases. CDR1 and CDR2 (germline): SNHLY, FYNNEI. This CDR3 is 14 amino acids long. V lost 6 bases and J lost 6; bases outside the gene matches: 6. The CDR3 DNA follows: TGTGCCAGCAGCGATGACAGGGGCGCCGGGGAGCTGTTTTTT. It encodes CASSDDRGAGELFF.

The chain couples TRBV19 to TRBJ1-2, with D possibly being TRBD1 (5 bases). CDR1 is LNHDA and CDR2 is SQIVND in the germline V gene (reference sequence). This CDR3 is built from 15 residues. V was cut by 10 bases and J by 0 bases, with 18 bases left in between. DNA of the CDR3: TGTGCCACCCGAGTGGGACGGGGGGCTAACTATGGCTACACCTTC. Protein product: CATRVGRGANYGYTF.

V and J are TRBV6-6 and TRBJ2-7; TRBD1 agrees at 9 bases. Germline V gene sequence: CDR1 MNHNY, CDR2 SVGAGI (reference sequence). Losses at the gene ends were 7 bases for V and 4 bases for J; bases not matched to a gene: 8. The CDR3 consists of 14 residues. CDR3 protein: CASTKGTGRYEQYF. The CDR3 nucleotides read TGTGCCAGCACCAAGGGGACAGGGAGGTACGAGCAGTACTTC.

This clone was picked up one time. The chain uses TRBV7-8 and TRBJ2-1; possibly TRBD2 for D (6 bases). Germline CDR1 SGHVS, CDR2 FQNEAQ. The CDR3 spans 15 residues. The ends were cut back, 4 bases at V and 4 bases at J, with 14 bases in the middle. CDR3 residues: CASSSLRTTYNEQFF. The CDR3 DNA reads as TGTGCCAGCAGCTCCCTGCGGACTACGTACAATGAGCAGTTCTTC.

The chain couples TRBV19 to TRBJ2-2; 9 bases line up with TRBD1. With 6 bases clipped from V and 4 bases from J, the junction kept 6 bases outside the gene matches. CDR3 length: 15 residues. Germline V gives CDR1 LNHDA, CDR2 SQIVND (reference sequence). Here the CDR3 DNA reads TGTGCCAGTAGGGGACAGGGAGGTCGCACCGGGGAGCTGTTTTTT. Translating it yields CASRGQGGRTGELFF.

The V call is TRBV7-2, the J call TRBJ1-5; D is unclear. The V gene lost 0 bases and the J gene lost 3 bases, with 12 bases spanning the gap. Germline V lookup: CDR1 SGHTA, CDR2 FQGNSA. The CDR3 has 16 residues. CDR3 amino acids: CASSLAPRGLNQPQHF. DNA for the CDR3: TGTGCCAGCAGCTTAGCGCCCCGGGGTCTCAATCAGCCCCAGCATTTT.

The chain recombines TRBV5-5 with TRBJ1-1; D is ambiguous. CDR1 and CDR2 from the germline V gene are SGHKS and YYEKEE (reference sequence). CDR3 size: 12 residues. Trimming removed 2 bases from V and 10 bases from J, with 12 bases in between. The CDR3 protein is CASSFWSSGAFF. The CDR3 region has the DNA TGTGCCAGCAGCTTTTGGTCCTCAGGAGCTTTCTTT. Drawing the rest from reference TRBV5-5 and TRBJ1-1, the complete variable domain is DAGVTQSPTHLIKTRGQQVTLRCSPISGHKSVSWYQQVLGQGPQFIFQYYEKEERGRGNFPDRFSARQFPNYSSELNVNALLLGDSALYLCASSFWSSGAFFGQGTRLTVV.

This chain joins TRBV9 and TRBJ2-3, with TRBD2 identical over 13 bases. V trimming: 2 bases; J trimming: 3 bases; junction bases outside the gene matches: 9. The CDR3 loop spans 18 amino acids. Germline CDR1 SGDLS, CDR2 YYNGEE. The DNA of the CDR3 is TGTGCCAGCAGCGTTCCGGGACTAGCGGGATTAGGGACAGATACGCAGTATTTT. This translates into CASSVPGLAGLGTDTQYF.